The 27 T cell receptor beta chains below come from one sample, sequenced in a study of blood T cell repertoires in COVID-19. This table comes from immunoSEQ multiplex PCR, and its TCRdb copy is limited to in-frame clones, with some not included. Among 250,000 to 300,000 clones listed, approximately 86% were seen once. Sequenced input: peripheral blood. The source is a man under 40 with active or convalescent COVID-19.

This clone turned up a few times. The chain has TRBV4-1 and TRBJ2-7, with D perhaps TRBD1 (5 bases). Trimming cost V 1 base and J 3 bases, with 22 bases left between them. The CDR3 is made up of 18 amino acids. Germline loops: CDR1 MGHRA, CDR2 YSYEKL. CDR3: CASSQGDQGLFSVYEQYF. DNA of the CDR3: TGCGCCAGCAGCCAAGGAGATCAGGGCCTGTTCTCTGTCTACGAGCAGTACTTC.

This chain links TRBV7-9 with TRBJ1-2; 7 bases are shared with TRBD1. This CDR3 comprises 13 residues. Germline CDR1 is SEHNR and CDR2 is FQNEAQ (reference sequence). V dropped 4 bases and J dropped 2; count of bases not matched to a gene: 1. The CDR3 reads CASSWGQNYGYTF. The CDR3 bases are TGTGCCAGCAGCTGGGGACAGAACTATGGCTACACCTTC.

The rearrangement links TRBV10-3 to TRBJ1-1, with 7 bases aligning to TRBD1. The trim removed 6 bases at V and 3 bases at J, leaving 7 bases unmatched. Germline V gene sequence: CDR1 ENHRY, CDR2 SYGVKD. The CDR3 runs 14 residues. The CDR3 protein is CAISLTGLDTEAFF. The CDR3 region has the DNA TGTGCCATCAGCCTGACAGGGTTGGACACTGAAGCTTTCTTT.

This clone appeared a single time. This sequence joins TRBV5-4 and TRBJ2-3; D possibly corresponds to TRBD2 (5 bases). This CDR3 comprises 13 residues. Germline V gene data show CDR1 as SGHNT and CDR2 as YYREEE (reference sequence). V was cut by 10 bases and J by 6 bases, with 18 bases left in between. The CDR3 coding sequence is TGTGCCCAAAGCCGACTCTCGGGGGATACGCAGTATTTT. Protein: CAQSRLSGDTQYF. The full variable domain, completed using reference TRBV5-4 and TRBJ2-3, is ETGVTQSPTHLIKTRGQQVTLRCSSQSGHNTVSWYQQALGQGPQFIFQYYREEENGRGNFPPRFSGLQFPNYSSELNVNALELDDSALYLCAQSRLSGDTQYFGPGTRLTVL.

The chain uses TRBV3-1 (or the pseudogene TRBV3-2) and TRBJ1-4; tentative D call: TRBD1 (5 bases). CDR3 length: 16 amino acids. Germline V gives CDR1 LGHDT, CDR2 YNNKEL (reference sequence). Trimming pared 2 bases from V and 0 bases from J, leaving 10 bases between. The DNA of the CDR3 is TGTGCCAGCAGCCAATTCAAAGGGGCAACTAATGAAAAACTGTTTTTT. Translated, it gives CASSQFKGATNEKLFF.

The V gene is TRBV3-1 (or the pseudogene TRBV3-2), the J gene TRBJ1-6; unclear D gene. The CDR3 totals 15 residues. Trimming removed 0 bases at V and 7 bases at J, with 10 bases between. Germline lookup yields CDR1 LGHDT and CDR2 YNNKEL (reference sequence). Here the CDR3 DNA reads TGTGCCAGCAGCCAAGACCACGGTACGAATTCACCCCTCCACTTT. It codes for CASSQDHGTNSPLHF.

The chain employs TRBV7-9 and TRBJ2-3, with 12 bases aligning to TRBD2. CDR1 and CDR2 from the germline V gene are SEHNR and FQNEAQ (reference sequence). V was clipped by 5 bases and J by 0 bases; unmatched bases: 9. The CDR3 has 18 residues. The DNA for the CDR3 is TGTGCCAGCAGCCGGACTAGCGGGGACCTAAAAAGCACAGATACGCAGTATTTT. Its translation: CASSRTSGDLKSTDTQYF.

The rearrangement links TRBV5-6 to TRBJ1-1; a weak D match, TRBD1 (5 bases). The germline V and J ends were trimmed by 0 bases and 4 bases, with 10 bases remaining between them. Germline CDR1 is SGHDT and CDR2 is YYEEEE. The CDR3 runs 14 residues. The CDR3 DNA follows: TGTGCCAGCAGCTTGGCCGGGGGGGGCACTGAAGCTTTCTTT. Translating gives CASSLAGGGTEAFF.

The chain links TRBV6-5 to TRBJ1-2, with no clear D. CDR3 length: 11 amino acids. V lost 4 bases and J lost 8, with 8 bases in between. Germline V gives CDR1 MNHEY, CDR2 SVGAGI. The CDR3 reads CASSSSKGYTF. DNA for the CDR3: TGTGCCAGCAGTTCTAGCAAGGGCTACACCTTC.

This clone was detected a few times. This chain joins TRBV19 and TRBJ2-7; D may be TRBD1 (6 bases). Germline CDR1 and CDR2: LNHDA and SQIVND (reference sequence). Trimming took off 2 bases at V and 4 bases at J, with 12 bases between the two ends. The CDR3 has 14 amino acids. The CDR3 nucleotides read TGTGCCAGTAGTATAAGGGGGACATCGTACGAGCAGTACTTC. The encoded protein is CASSIRGTSYEQYF. The entire variable domain, with the rest obtained from reference TRBV19 and TRBJ2-7, is as follows: DGGITQSPKYLFRKEGQNVTLSCEQNLNHDAMYWYRQDPGQGLRLIYYSQIVNDFQKGDIAEGYSVSREKKESFPLTVTSAQKNPTAFYLCASSIRGTSYEQYFGPGTRLTVT.

This rearrangement joins TRBV6-8 to TRBJ1-5, with TRBD1 matching over 7 bases. J gave up 0 bases and V 7 bases, and 15 bases lay outside the gene matches. The CDR3 sequence is 18 residues long. CDR1 MNHGY and CDR2 SAAAGT come from the germline V gene. The CDR3 DNA reads TGTGCCAGCACTAGGGGGGACAGACTAAAATATAGCAATCAGCCCCAGCATTTT. Protein sequence: CASTRGDRLKYSNQPQHF.

This clone has just one count. This sequence joins TRBV9 and TRBJ2-1; TRBD1 matches 10 bases. The germline gives CDR1 SGDLS, CDR2 YYNGEE. There are 17 residues in the CDR3. The ends lost 1 base at V and 6 bases at J; junction bases unmatched: 10. CDR3 sequence reads: CASSVSRAGTGVNEQFF. The CDR3 DNA is TGTGCCAGCAGCGTATCCCGGGCGGGGACAGGGGTCAATGAGCAGTTCTTC.

This clone was observed once. The rearrangement links TRBV12-3 or TRBV12-4 to TRBJ1-5; D call uncertain. This CDR3 is built from 12 residues. Trimming left V 3 bases short and J 4 bases short, with 4 bases between. The CDR3 spells CASSLRNQPQHF. The CDR3 nucleotides are TGTGCCAGCAGTTTGAGAAATCAGCCCCAGCATTTT.

The chain carries TRBV6-2 or TRBV6-3 and TRBJ2-1; D ambiguous. This CDR3 comprises 15 residues. V was clipped by 4 bases and J by 0 bases, with 10 bases between them. The germline gives CDR1 MNHEY, CDR2 SVGEGT. CDR3 sequence (DNA): TGTGCCAGCAGTTTAGCTCCCAGCTCCTACAATGAGCAGTTCTTC. This gives the protein CASSLAPSSYNEQFF.

The V and J genes are TRBV9 and TRBJ1-6; D is unclear. This CDR3 is 14 amino acids long. V was cut by 4 bases and J by 5 bases, with 10 bases left in between. From germline, CDR1 is SGDLS and CDR2 YYNGEE. The CDR3 spells CASSNQRDNSPLHF. As DNA, the CDR3 is TGTGCCAGCAGCAACCAGCGGGATAATTCACCCCTCCACTTT.

The chain recombines TRBV3-1 (or the pseudogene TRBV3-2) with TRBJ2-3, with TRBD2 identical over 8 bases. The length of the CDR3 is 16 residues. Per the germline V gene, CDR1 is LGHDT and CDR2 is YNNKEL (reference sequence). V was clipped by 1 base and J by 3 bases; unmatched bases: 6. The CDR3 nucleotides read TGTGCCAGCAGCCAAGTGAGGGCGGGGGGTACAGATACGCAGTATTTT. As protein: CASSQVRAGGTDTQYF.

The genes are TRBV6-5 and TRBJ2-3; D not certain. The CDR3 runs 16 residues. Trimming cost V 2 bases and J 2 bases, with 14 bases left between them. The germline CDR1 and CDR2 sequences are MNHEY and SVGAGI. The CDR3 nucleotides read TGTGCCAGCAGTTACGGAGATGGAGACTTCACAGATACGCAGTATTTT. Translating gives CASSYGDGDFTDTQYF.

Comments on this clone: This CDR3 is also generated by other DNA sequences in the sample. The chain employs TRBV29-1 and TRBJ1-1, with D uncertain. Trimming shortened V by 7 bases and J by 1 base, and 7 bases separated the two germline ends. Germline CDR1 SQVTM, CDR2 ANQGSEA. The CDR3 is 11 amino acids. The CDR3 is CSATPNTEAFF. CDR3 DNA: TGCAGCGCGACACCGAACACTGAAGCTTTCTTT.

The chain has TRBV2 and TRBJ1-1; TRBD1 might be the D (5 bases). The CDR3 contains 14 residues. Deletions cut 3 bases from V and 4 bases from J, with 12 bases between. Per germline, CDR1 SNHLY and CDR2 FYNNEI. The CDR3 DNA follows: TGTGCCAGCAGTGATTGGGAGGGGTCCACTGAAGCTTTCTTT. Protein product: CASSDWEGSTEAFF.

V gene TRBV6-6 combines with J gene TRBJ1-5, with 9 bases that match TRBD1. Germline trimming cut 5 bases from V and 6 bases from J; bases unmatched to any gene: 23. The CDR3 sequence is 20 residues long. Germline-derived CDR1 and CDR2 are MNHNY and SVGAGI (reference sequence). The CDR3 loop is CASSPLKIKPGQGGSQPQHF. CDR3 nucleotide sequence: TGTGCCAGCAGTCCCCTAAAAATTAAACCGGGACAGGGAGGTAGTCAGCCCCAGCATTTT.

V and J are TRBV13 and TRBJ2-1; 7 bases agree with TRBD2. Trimming at V came to 6 bases and at J to 1 base, leaving 3 bases not matched to a gene. The CDR3 loop spans 14 amino acids. Germline loops: CDR1 PRHDT, CDR2 FYEKMQ (reference sequence). The CDR3 coding sequence is TGTGCCAGCAGTTGGGGGGGATCCTACAATGAGCAGTTCTTC. It codes for CASSWGGSYNEQFF.

V is TRBV5-3 and J is TRBJ1-2, with 9 positions matching TRBD1. TRBV5-3 is identified as an open reading frame with a role that is uncertain. V shed 6 bases, J shed 7 bases, and the junction held 10 bases outside the gene matches. This CDR3 spans 14 amino acids. For the CDR3, the DNA is TGTGCCAGAAAAGGACAGGGGTCTATTGGTGGCTACACCTTC. Its translation: CARKGQGSIGGYTF.

The genes are TRBV19 and TRBJ2-6, with D unresolved. Germline loops: CDR1 LNHDA, CDR2 SQIVND (reference sequence). The CDR3 extends over 17 amino acids. Trimming cost V 2 bases and J 0 bases, with 11 bases left between them. Written as DNA, the CDR3 is TGTGCCAGTAGTATACTTCCAGGAAGCTCTGGGGCCAACGTCCTGACTTTC. It is translated as CASSILPGSSGANVLTF.

A note on this clone: Other DNA sequences in this sample translate to the same CDR3. The chain recombines TRBV18 with TRBJ2-5; possibly TRBD1 for D (5 bases). In germline, CDR1 is KGHSH, CDR2 LQKENI. Trimming took 4 bases from V and 4 from J, leaving 10 bases between them. The CDR3 is 13 residues long. DNA of the CDR3: TGTGCCAGCTCACTGGGGCTGGGAGAGACCCAGTACTTC. Its protein is CASSLGLGETQYF.

V gene TRBV12-5 combines with J gene TRBJ2-7; 11 bases line up with TRBD2. Per the germline V gene, CDR1 is LGHNT and CDR2 is FRNRAP. The CDR3 spans 17 residues. Germline trimming cut 6 bases from V and 0 bases from J; bases unmatched to any gene: 10. CDR3 nucleotide sequence: TGTGCTAGTGGCCGTCCCCAGACTAGCGGGGACTCCTACGAGCAGTACTTC. Protein product: CASGRPQTSGDSYEQYF.

The V and J genes are TRBV6-5 and TRBJ2-7; weak D call: TRBD2 (6 bases). Trimming took 6 bases from V and 5 from J, leaving 14 bases between them. CDR3 length equals 13 residues. Germline V gene sequence: CDR1 MNHEY, CDR2 SVGAGI. The CDR3 DNA reads as TGTGCCAGCAGGAGGACCGGGAGCCACGAGCAGTACTTC. This gives the protein CASRRTGSHEQYF.

The chain has TRBV7-3 and TRBJ1-6, with TRBD1 matching 7 bases. CDR1 and CDR2 from the germline V gene are SGHTA and FQGTGA. This CDR3 has 14 amino acids. With 6 bases clipped from V and 7 bases from J, the junction kept 6 bases outside the gene matches. This CDR3 reads CASSSDRENSPLHF. CDR3 sequence (DNA): TGTGCCAGCAGTTCCGACAGGGAAAATTCACCCCTCCACTTT.